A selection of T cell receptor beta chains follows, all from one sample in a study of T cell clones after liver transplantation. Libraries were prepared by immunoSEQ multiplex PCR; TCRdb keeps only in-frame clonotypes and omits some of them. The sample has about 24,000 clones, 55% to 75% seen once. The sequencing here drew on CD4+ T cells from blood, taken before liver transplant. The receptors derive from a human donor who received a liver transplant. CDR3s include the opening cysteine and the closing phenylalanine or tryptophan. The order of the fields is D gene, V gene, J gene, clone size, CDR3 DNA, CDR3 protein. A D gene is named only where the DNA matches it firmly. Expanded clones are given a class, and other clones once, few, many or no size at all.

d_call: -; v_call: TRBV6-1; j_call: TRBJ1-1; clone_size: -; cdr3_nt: TGTGCCAGCAGAGAAGAACAGGGATTTGTAAATACTGAAGCTTTCTTT; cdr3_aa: CASREEQGFVNTEAFF
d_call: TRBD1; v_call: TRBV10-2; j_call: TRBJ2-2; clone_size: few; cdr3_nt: TGCGCCAGCAATCCGGGACAGTACACCGGGGAGCTGTTTTTT; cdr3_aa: CASNPGQYTGELFF
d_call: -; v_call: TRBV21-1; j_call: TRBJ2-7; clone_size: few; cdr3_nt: TGTGCCAGCAGCGCAGACGTGACAGGCCGCCCCTACGAGCAGTACTTC; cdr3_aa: CASSADVTGRPYEQYF
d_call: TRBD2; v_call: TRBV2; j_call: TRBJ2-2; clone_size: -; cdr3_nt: TGTGCCAGCACGCCGACGGGGGGACTAGCAGGGGAGCTGTTTTTT; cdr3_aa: CASTPTGGLAGELFF
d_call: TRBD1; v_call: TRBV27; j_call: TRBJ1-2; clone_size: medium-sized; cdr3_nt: TGTGCCAGCAGTTTCCAGGGGGTAGGGTATGGCTACACCTTC; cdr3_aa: CASSFQGVGYGYTF
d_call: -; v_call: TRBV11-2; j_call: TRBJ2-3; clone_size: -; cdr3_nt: TGTGCCAGCACCCTTATGGGGGGACAGCTCACAGATACGCAGTATTTT; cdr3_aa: CASTLMGGQLTDTQYF
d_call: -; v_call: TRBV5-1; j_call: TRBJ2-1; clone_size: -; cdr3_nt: TGCGCCAGCAGCAGGGACGCTAGTCGCAATGAGCAGTTCTTC; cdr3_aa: CASSRDASRNEQFF
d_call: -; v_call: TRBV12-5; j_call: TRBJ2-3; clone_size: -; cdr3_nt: TGTGCTAGTGGTCCCGGGACTCTCGATTCAGATACGCAGTATTTT; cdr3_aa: CASGPGTLDSDTQYF
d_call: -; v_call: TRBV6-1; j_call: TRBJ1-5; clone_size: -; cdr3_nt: TGTGCCAGCAGTGAAGGTGGTAGGAACAATCAGCCCCAGCATTTT; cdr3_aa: CASSEGGRNNQPQHF
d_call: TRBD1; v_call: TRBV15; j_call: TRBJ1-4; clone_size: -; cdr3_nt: TGTGCCACCAGCAGCAGCAGGGGGCATGAAAAACTGTTTTTT; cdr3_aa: CATSSSRGHEKLFF
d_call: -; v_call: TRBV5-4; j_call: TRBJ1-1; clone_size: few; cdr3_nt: TGTGCCAGCAGACTCGGGACGGCGAACACTGAAGCTTTCTTT; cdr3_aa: CASRLGTANTEAFF
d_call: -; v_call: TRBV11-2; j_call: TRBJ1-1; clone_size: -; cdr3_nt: TGTGCCAGCAGCTTCTCCAGACGGAACACTGAAGCTTTCTTT; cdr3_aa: CASSFSRRNTEAFF
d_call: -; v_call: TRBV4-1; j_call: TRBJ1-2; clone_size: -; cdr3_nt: TGCGCCAGCAGCCAGGACAGTGGAAACTATGGCTACACCTTC; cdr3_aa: CASSQDSGNYGYTF
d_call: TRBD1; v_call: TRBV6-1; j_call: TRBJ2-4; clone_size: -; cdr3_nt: TGTGCCAGCAGTGTTGACAGGGGAAACATTCAGTACTTC; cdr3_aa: CASSVDRGNIQYF
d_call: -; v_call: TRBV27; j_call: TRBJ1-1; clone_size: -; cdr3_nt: TGTGCCAGCAGTTTAAATAGCGGGGCAGCTTTCTTT; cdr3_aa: CASSLNSGAAFF
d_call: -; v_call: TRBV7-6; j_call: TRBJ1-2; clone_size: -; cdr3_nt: TGTGCCAGCAGCTCCCCGGGGGTTCACTATGGCTACACCTTC; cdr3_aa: CASSSPGVHYGYTF
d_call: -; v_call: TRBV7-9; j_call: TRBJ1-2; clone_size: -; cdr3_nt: TGTGCCAGCAGCTCAGAACAGGGAGGTGGCTACACCTTC; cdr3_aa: CASSSEQGGGYTF
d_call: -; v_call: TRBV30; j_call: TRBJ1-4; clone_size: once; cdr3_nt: TGTGCCTGGAGGGGGAAGGGGGCAACTAATGAAAAACTGTTTTTT; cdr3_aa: CAWRGKGATNEKLFF
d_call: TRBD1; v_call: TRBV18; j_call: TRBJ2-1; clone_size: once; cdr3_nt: TGTGCCAGCTCAGAGATTAGACAGGGGGCCGGGAATGAGCAGTTCTTC; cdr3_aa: CASSEIRQGAGNEQFF
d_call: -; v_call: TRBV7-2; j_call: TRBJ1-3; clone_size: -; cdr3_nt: TGTGCCAGCAGCTTCGATCACTCTGGAAACACCATATATTTT; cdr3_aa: CASSFDHSGNTIYF
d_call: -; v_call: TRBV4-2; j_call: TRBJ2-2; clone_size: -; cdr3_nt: TGTGCCAGCAGCCACCCACAGGGAAGGCAGAACACCGGGGAGCTGTTTTTT; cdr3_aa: CASSHPQGRQNTGELFF
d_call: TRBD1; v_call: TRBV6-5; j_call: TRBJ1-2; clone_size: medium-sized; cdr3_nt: TGTGCCAGCAGTCCGGACAGGAACCATAACTATGGCTACACCTTC; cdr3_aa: CASSPDRNHNYGYTF
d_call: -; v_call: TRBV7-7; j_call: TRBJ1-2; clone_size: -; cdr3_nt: TGTGCTAGCAGCTACCCACTTGGCTATGGCTACACCTTC; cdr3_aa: CASSYPLGYGYTF